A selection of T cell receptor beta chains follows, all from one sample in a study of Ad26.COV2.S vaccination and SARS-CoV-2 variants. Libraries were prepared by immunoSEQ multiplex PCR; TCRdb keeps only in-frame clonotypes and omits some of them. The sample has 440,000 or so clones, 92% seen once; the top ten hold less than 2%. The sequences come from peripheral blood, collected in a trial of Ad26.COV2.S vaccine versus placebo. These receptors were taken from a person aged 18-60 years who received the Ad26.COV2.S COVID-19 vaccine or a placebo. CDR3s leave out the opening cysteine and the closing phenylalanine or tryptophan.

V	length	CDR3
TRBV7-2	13	ASSATSGDHYEQY
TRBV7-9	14	ASSQKLIPGNTEAF
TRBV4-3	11	ASSQVRGTEAF
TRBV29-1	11	SGRGGLSGELF
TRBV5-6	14	ASSPLWGETTDTQY
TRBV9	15	ASSSWTSGGGTDTQY
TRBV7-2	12	ASSLNKGRYGYT
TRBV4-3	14	ASSQSEGAMNTEAF
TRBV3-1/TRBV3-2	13	ASSRGTPDTDTQY
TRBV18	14	ASSPPTGLIYNEQF
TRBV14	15	ASSQEGPGLAAYEQY
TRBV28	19	ASSRGTPILGLGGRTGELF
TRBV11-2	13	ASSLARDRQETQY
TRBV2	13	ASSLLAGGRDEQY
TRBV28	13	ASKKPGYYNSPLH
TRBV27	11	ASGNRVSTEAF
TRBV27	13	ASKDRGLGTGELF
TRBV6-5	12	ASSSQTGRTEAF